One sample yielded the 8 T cell receptor beta chains listed below, sequenced in a study of early T cells in non-severe SARS-CoV-2 infection. Each CDR3 protein is one row after TCRdb ran MiXCR on the 5' RACE reads. Of roughly 90,000 distinct CDR3 sequences listed, around 15% were seen once; the top ten hold roughly 3%. The sequencing sample was made of whole blood. The receptors were gathered from an adult who was a healthcare worker with PCR-confirmed SARS-CoV-2 infection or an uninfected control (not recorded which).

The gene calls are TRBV29-1 and TRBJ1-4; D remains unclear. The germline gives CDR1 SQVTM, CDR2 ANQGSEA. V was cut by 4 bases and J by 8 bases, with 11 bases left in between. The CDR3 has 12 amino acids. The CDR3 is CSVVGSGEKLFF. CDR3 nucleotide sequence: TGCAGCGTTGTGGGGTCAGGCGAAAAACTGTTTTTT.

This clonotype was seen only a few times. Here the CDR3 reads CASSFKPPPTGELFF. CDR3 bases: TGTGCCAGCAGCTTTAAGCCTCCTCCCACCGGGGAGCTGTTTTTT. J is TRBJ2-2 and V is TRBV5-6; D gene ambiguous. The CDR3 runs to 15 residues. Germline V gene sequence: CDR1 SGHDT, CDR2 YYEEEE. V was pared by 2 bases and J by 4 bases, with 12 bases between.

A few counts support this clonotype. The chain recombines TRBV19 with TRBJ2-7; possible D gene TRBD2, 6 bases. Trimming left V 5 bases short and J 0 bases short, with 8 bases between. This CDR3 spans 13 amino acids. The germline V gene encodes CDR1 LNHDA and CDR2 SQIVND (reference sequence). The DNA for the CDR3 is TGTGCCAGTAGTTGGCGGGACTCCTACGAGCAGTACTTC. It encodes CASSWRDSYEQYF.

This clonotype was seen at least ten times. The genes are TRBV5-1 and TRBJ2-3; no definite D call. The germline V and J ends were trimmed by 0 bases and 1 base, with 15 bases remaining between them. Germline CDR1 reads SGHRS; CDR2 reads YFSETQ. The CDR3 runs 17 residues. Here the CDR3 DNA reads TGCGCCAGCAGCTTGGGGGCAGCCAGGTCCCGCACAGATACGCAGTATTTT. Protein product: CASSLGAARSRTDTQYF.

This chain links TRBV5-4 with TRBJ2-3, with a possible D match to TRBD1 (7 bases). CDR1 SGHNT and CDR2 YYREEE come from the germline V gene (reference sequence). V gave up 4 bases and J gave up 1 base, with 13 bases separating them. The CDR3 is 15 residues long. CDR3 bases: TGTGCCAGCAGCCCGGGGGACAGAGGCACAGATACGCAGTATTTT. It specifies CASSPGDRGTDTQYF.

This rearrangement joins TRBV5-1 to TRBJ2-1; TRBD2 aligns across 9 bases. V was clipped by 5 bases and J by 0 bases; unmatched bases: 9. CDR3 length: 17 amino acids. From germline, CDR1 is SGHRS and CDR2 YFSETQ. The CDR3 coding sequence is TGCGCCAGCAGTTGGAGGACTAGCGAGATCTCCTACAATGAGCAGTTCTTC. It is translated as CASSWRTSEISYNEQFF.

This clonotype has a count of ten or more. The chain is built from TRBV5-1 and TRBJ1-4, with 9 bases that match TRBD1. The ends lost 2 bases at V and 7 bases at J; junction bases unmatched: 3. Germline-derived CDR1 and CDR2 are SGHRS and YFSETQ. The CDR3 is made up of 14 amino acids. This CDR3 reads CASSFGTGREKLFF. The CDR3 DNA follows: TGCGCCAGCAGCTTTGGGACAGGGCGTGAAAAACTGTTTTTT.

This clonotype was seen only a few times. The chain has TRBV20-1 and TRBJ1-5; 7 positions match TRBD1. Germline V gene data show CDR1 as DFQATT and CDR2 as SNEGSKA (reference sequence). The CDR3 sequence is 15 residues long. V dropped 4 bases and J dropped 2; count of bases not matched to a gene: 8. The CDR3 loop is CSATDRARRNQPQHF. CDR3 nucleotides: TGCAGTGCTACCGACAGGGCTCGGCGCAATCAGCCCCAGCATTTT.